This T cell receptor beta chain was observed in a study of blood T cells in healthy people across ages. Through a sample-barcoded 5' primer and a J-beta primer mix, a second PCR was run for roughly 7 to 11 cycles. From the 5' RACE reads, TCRdb called clonotypes with MiXCR, one entry per CDR3 protein. This table holds about 840,000 distinct CDR3 sequences, about 29% found once. Only one count was recorded for this clonotype. Antigen: not known. Around 10 milliliters of peripheral blood were drawn from each donor. Trimming stripped 1 base from V and 4 bases from J, with 15 bases between. The CDR3 consists of 16 residues. CDR1 is MGHRA, CDR2 YSYEKL, per germline. General study results and limits: Estimates of total diversity, which came from one million sequenced T cells, were considered to be underestimates.

This same sample was also part of a study on T cells of mothers and their children. That publication notes: Related and unrelated pairs show similar shaping of TCR recombination output by thymic selection. Related mother-child pairs showed slightly higher but non-significant overlap than unrelated pairs.

This TCR came from a middle-aged woman in good health. Sequenced input: blood. This rearrangement joins TRBV4-1 to TRBJ2-3, with D possibly being TRBD2 (5 bases). The CDR3 nucleotides read TGCGCCAGCAGCCAAGTGAAGGCGGGCCAGGCAGATACGCAGTATTTT. This codes for CASSQVKAGQADTQYF.